This T cell receptor beta chain was retrieved from a study of shared clonotypes between healthy human individuals. Whole-study results and caveats: Relative to memory subsets, naive subsets generally showed larger estimated richness. With a handful of donors compared, approximately 5% of naive CD4 clonotypes were shared.

Assay execution took place at the deep level. Sequencing used immunoSEQ multiplex PCR; TCRdb keeps in-frame clones, though not all of them. The data contain millions of clones, roughly 91% of them singletons. Positively selected for CCR7, the CD45RO-negative cells used as naive CD8 cells excluded terminally differentiated effector memory CD45RA+ cells. As regards this clone: Its antigen is not identified.

CDR3 length equals 15 residues. Trimming stripped 0 bases from V and 1 base from J, with 6 bases between. The germline V gene encodes CDR1 KGHSH and CDR2 LQKENI. The chain has TRBV18 and TRBJ2-2, with D perhaps matching TRBD2 (5 bases). The sample consisted of naive CD8+ T cells from PBMCs. The sequence was collected from a man aged 18 to 30 in good health. Some clones in this sample may be carry-over from other donors' samples. CDR3: CASSPPEGNTGELFF. The CDR3 DNA is TGTGCCAGCTCACCACCTGAGGGGAACACCGGGGAGCTGTTTTTT. The full variable domain, rest sourced from reference TRBV18 and TRBJ2-2, is NAGVMQNPRHLVRRRGQEARLRCSPMKGHSHVYWYRQLPEEGLKFMVYLQKENIIDESGMPKERFSAEFPKEGPSILRIQQVVRGDSAAYFCASSPPEGNTGELFFGEGSRLTVL.